This TCR beta chain was documented in a study of blood T cells in healthy people across ages. Study-wide findings and caveats: Age showed a roughly linear inverse relationship with TCR beta diversity per million T cells.

Germline V gives CDR1 LNHDA, CDR2 SQIVND (reference sequence). This CDR3 comprises 16 residues. Germline trimming cut 5 bases from V and 6 bases from J; bases unmatched to any gene: 8. Primed by a sample-barcoded 5' primer and a J-beta primer mix, a second PCR proceeded for roughly 7 to 11 cycles. One entry per CDR3 protein results from TCRdb running MiXCR on the 5' RACE reads. Counted here are over 450,000 distinct CDR3 sequences, around 24% occurring once; the ten biggest clones make up roughly 9.4%. Worth noting for this clonotype: The antigen remains undetermined.

This same sample was also taken into another study, of T cells of mothers and their children.

Input material: blood. J is TRBJ2-3 and V is TRBV19; 13 bases fit TRBD2. The TCR originated in a boy younger than 18 in good health. CDR3 nucleotide sequence: TGTGCCAGTAGTGTACATGGGACTAGCGGGGCGGATACGCAGTATTTT. Amino acids: CASSVHGTSGADTQYF.